This TCR beta chain was captured by sequencing in a study of shared clonotypes between healthy human individuals. Study context: The composition of the donors was two women and a few men aged 18 to 49. General observations from the study: Apart from blood, nothing was sampled; tissue repertoires likely differ. Non-shared clonotypes displayed generation probabilities falling below those of clonotypes present in all four donors. Naive subsets usually exceeded memory subsets in estimated richness.

In the naive CD8 group, cells lacked CD45RO and were positively selected for CCR7, so terminally differentiated effector memory CD45RA+ cells were left out. The protocol was immunoSEQ multiplex PCR, while the TCRdb copy is restricted to in-frame clones and leaves out a portion. The sample records roughly 550,000 clones, roughly 95% being singletons. The CDR3 extends over 11 amino acids. V was cut by 1 base and J by 11 bases, with 8 bases left in between. The germline V gene has CDR1 LNHNV and CDR2 YYDKDF (reference sequence). Worth noting for this clone: Its antigen is unknown.

This receptor was obtained from a woman younger than 45 in good health. The chain is built from TRBV15 and TRBJ1-1; no clear D. Sequenced sample: naive CD8+ T cells sorted from blood. This CDR3 is CATSRGSGAFF. The CDR3 region has the DNA TGTGCCACCAGCAGAGGCTCGGGGGCTTTCTTT.